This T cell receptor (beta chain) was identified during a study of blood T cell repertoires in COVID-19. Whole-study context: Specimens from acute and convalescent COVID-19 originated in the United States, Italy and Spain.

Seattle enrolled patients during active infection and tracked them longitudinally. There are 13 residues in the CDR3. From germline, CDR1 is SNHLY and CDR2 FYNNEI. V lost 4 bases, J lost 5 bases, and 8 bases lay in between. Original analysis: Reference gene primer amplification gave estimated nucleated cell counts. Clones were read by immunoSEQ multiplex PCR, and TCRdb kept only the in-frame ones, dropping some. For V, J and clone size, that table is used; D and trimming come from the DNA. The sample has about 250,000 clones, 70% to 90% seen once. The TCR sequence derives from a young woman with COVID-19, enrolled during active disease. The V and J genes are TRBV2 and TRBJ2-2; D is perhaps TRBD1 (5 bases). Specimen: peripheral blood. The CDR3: CASSGRQTGELFF. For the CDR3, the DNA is TGTGCCAGCAGTGGTCGACAGACCGGGGAGCTGTTTTTT.